Following are 2 T cell receptor beta chains from one sample sequenced in a study of blood T cells in healthy people across ages. The second PCR ran about 7 to 12 cycles with a sample-barcoded 5' primer and J-beta primers. TCRdb redid the calling of the 5' RACE reads with MiXCR, one entry per CDR3 protein. The sample yields more than 1,000,000 distinct CDR3 sequences, under 30% seen once. These data were also filed under a second study, of T cells of mothers and their children.

The sequenced sample consisted of blood. The origin of the receptors is a girl aged 2-10 years in good health.

This clonotype was picked up a small number of times. The missing conserved phenylalanine or tryptophan at the end of this CDR3 makes a read error likely. V and J are TRBV9 and TRBJ2-1; a weak D match, TRBD2 (6 bases). The CDR3 runs 15 residues. Trimming took 2 bases from V and 6 from J, leaving 15 bases between them. Germline V lookup: CDR1 SGDLS, CDR2 YYNGEE. CDR3 nucleotides: TGTGCCAGCAGCGTGAGAAAGGGAGGAAGCAATGAGCAGTTCCTC. Protein sequence: CASSVRKGGSNEQFL.

This chain connects TRBV27 to TRBJ1-1; D is perhaps TRBD1 (5 bases). The CDR3 runs 13 residues. V was clipped by 6 bases and J by 6 bases, with 14 bases between them. CDR1 is MNHEY, CDR2 SMNVEV, per germline (reference sequence). The CDR3 protein is CASSIGGWAEAFF. In DNA form, the CDR3 reads TGTGCCAGCAGCATCGGGGGTTGGGCTGAAGCTTTCTTT.